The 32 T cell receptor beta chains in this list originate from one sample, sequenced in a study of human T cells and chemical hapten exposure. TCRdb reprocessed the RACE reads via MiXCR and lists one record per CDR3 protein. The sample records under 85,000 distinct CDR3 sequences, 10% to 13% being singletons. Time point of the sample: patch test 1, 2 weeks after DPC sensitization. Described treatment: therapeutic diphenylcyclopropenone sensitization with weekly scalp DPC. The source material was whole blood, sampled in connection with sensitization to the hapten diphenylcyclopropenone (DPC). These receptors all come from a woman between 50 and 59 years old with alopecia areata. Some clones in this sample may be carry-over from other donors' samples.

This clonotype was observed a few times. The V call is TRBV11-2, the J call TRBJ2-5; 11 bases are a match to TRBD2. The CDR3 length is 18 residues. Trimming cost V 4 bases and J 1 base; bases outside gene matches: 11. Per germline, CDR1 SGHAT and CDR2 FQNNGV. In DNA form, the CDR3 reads TGTGCCAGCAGCTCGAGGGCCCTAGCGGGAGGATTCCAAGAGACCCAGTACTTC. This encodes CASSSRALAGGFQETQYF.

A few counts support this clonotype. The CDR3 nucleotides are TGCAGCGTTGGACTAGCCAACGAGCAGTACTTC. This codes for CSVGLANEQYF. The rearrangement joins TRBV29-1 to TRBJ2-7; TRBD2 agrees at 7 bases. The CDR3 contains 11 residues. The trim removed 4 bases at V and 5 bases at J, leaving 2 bases unmatched. Germline CDR1 and CDR2: SQVTM and ANQGSEA.

DNA for the CDR3: TGTGCCAGCAGCGTAGTAGGGGATTCACCCCTCCACTTT. This gives the protein CASSVVGDSPLHF. V usage is TRBV9 and J usage is TRBJ1-6; D perhaps matches TRBD1 (5 bases). Per germline, CDR1 SGDLS and CDR2 YYNGEE. The V gene lost 0 bases and the J gene lost 8 bases, with 6 bases spanning the gap. The CDR3 spans 13 residues.

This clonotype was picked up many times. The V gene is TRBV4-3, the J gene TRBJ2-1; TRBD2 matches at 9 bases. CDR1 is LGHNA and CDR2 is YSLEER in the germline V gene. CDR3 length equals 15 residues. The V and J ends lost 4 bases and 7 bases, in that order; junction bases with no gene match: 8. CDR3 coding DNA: TGCGCCAGCAGCCCAGTCTTCCTAGCGGGGAATGAGCAGTTCTTC. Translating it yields CASSPVFLAGNEQFF.

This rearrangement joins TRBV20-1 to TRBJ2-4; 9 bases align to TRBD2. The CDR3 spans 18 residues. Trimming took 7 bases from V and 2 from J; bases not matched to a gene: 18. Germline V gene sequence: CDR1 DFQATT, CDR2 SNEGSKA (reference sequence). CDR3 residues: CSVTKASGRPGTKNIQYF. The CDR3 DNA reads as TGCAGTGTCACCAAAGCCAGCGGGAGGCCGGGAACCAAAAACATTCAGTACTTC.

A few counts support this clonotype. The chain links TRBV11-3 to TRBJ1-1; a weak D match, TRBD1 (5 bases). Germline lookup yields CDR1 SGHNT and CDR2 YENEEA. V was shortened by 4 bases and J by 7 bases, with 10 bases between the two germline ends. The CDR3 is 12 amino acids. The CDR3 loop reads CASSYAGGEAFF. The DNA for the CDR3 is TGTGCCAGCAGCTACGCGGGGGGTGAAGCTTTCTTT.

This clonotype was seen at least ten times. The CDR3 loop is CASSLSWSGYEQYF. DNA for the CDR3: TGCGCCAGCAGTCTTTCCTGGTCGGGCTACGAGCAGTACTTC. The chain carries TRBV5-1 and TRBJ2-7; D gene unclear. Germline CDR1 SGHRS, CDR2 YFSETQ. V lost 5 bases and J lost 3, with 15 bases in between. CDR3 length equals 14 residues. Full variable domain (rest looked up from reference TRBV5-1 and TRBJ2-7): KAGVTQTPRYLIKTRGQQVTLSCSPISGHRSVSWYQQTPGQGLQFLFEYFSETQRNKGNFPGRFSGRQFSNSRSEMNVSTLELGDSALYLCASSLSWSGYEQYFGPGTRLTVT.

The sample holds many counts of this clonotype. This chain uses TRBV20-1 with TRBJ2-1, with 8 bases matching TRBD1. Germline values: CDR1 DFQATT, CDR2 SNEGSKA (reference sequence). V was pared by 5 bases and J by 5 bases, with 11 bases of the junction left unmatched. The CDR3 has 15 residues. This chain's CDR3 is CSAPDRGETDNEQFF. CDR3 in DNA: TGCAGTGCTCCCGACAGGGGAGAGACCGACAATGAGCAGTTCTTC.

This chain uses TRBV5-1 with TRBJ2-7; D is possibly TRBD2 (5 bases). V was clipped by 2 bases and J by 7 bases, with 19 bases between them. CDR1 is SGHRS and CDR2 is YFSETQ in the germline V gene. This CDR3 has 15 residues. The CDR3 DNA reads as TGCGCCAGCAGCTTAAACTTTGGCGGTGGAGGAGAGCAGTACTTC. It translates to CASSLNFGGGGEQYF.

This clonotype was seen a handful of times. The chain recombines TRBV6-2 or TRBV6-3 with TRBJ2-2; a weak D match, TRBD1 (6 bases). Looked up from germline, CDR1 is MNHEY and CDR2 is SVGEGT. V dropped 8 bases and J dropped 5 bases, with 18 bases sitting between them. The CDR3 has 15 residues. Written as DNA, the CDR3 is TGTGCCAGCTCTAACCAGGGACAATCGACCGGGGAGCTGTTTTTT. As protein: CASSNQGQSTGELFF.

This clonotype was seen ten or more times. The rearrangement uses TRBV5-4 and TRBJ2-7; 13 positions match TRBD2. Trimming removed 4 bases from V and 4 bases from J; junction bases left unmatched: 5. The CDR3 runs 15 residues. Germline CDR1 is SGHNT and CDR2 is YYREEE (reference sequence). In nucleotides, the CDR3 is TGTGCCAGCAGCCCCCGGACTAGCGGGAGTTACGAGCAGTACTTC. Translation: CASSPRTSGSYEQYF.

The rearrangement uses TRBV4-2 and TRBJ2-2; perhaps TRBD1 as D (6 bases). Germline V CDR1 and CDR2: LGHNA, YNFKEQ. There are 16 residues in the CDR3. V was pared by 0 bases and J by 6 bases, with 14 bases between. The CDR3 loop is CASSQDSPGAPGELFF. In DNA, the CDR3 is TGTGCCAGCAGCCAAGATAGCCCAGGGGCACCCGGGGAGCTGTTTTTT.

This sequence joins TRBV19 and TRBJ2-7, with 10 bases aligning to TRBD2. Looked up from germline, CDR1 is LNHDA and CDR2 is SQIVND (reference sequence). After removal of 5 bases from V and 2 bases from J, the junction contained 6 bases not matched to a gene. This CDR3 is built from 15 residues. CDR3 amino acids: CASSLSGRAPYEQYF. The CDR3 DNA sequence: TGTGCCAGTAGTCTGAGCGGGAGGGCCCCCTACGAGCAGTACTTC.

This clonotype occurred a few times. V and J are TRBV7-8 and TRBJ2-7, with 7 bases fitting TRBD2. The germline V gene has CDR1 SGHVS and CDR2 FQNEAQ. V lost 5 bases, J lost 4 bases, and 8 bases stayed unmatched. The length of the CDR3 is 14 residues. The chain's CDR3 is CASSRGLVGYEQYF. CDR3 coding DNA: TGTGCCAGCAGCCGAGGACTAGTCGGGTACGAGCAGTACTTC. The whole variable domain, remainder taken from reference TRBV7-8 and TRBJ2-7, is GAGVSQSPRYKVAKRGQDVALRCDPISGHVSLFWYQQALGQGPEFLTYFQNEAQLDKSGLPSDRFFAERPEGSVSTLKIQRTQQEDSAVYLCASSRGLVGYEQYFGPGTRLTVT.

CDR3 coding DNA: TGTGCCAGCAGCTTAGAACTAGTTTACAATGAGCAGTTCTTC. Translated: CASSLELVYNEQFF. The chain has TRBV5-4 and TRBJ2-1; tentative D call: TRBD2 (5 bases). Germline lookup yields CDR1 SGHNT and CDR2 YYREEE (reference sequence). V lost 2 bases and J 4 bases, leaving 10 bases between the germline ends. This CDR3 region has 14 residues.

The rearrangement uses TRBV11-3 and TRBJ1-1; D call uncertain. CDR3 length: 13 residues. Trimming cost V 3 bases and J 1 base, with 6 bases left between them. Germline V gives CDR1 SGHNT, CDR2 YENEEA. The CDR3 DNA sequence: TGTGCCAGCAGCTTTAAGCGGAACACTGAAGCTTTCTTT. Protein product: CASSFKRNTEAFF.

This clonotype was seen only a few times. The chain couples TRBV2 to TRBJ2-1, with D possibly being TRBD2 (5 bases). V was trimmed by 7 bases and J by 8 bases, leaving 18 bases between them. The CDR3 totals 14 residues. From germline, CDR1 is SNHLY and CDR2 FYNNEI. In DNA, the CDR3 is TGTGCCAGCATTAAGACCGATCCGCGGGATGAGCAGTTCTTC. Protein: CASIKTDPRDEQFF.

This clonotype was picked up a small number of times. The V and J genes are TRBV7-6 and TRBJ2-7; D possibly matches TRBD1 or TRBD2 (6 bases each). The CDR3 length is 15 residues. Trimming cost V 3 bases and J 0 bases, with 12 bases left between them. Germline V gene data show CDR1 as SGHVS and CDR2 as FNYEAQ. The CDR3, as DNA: TGTGCCAGCAGCTTGGAGGGGACAAGCTCCTACGAGCAGTACTTC. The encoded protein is CASSLEGTSSYEQYF.

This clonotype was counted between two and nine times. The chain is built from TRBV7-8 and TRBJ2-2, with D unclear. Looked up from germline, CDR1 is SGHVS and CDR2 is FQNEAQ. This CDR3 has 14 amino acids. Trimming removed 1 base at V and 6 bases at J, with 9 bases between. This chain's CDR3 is CASSLELYAGELFF. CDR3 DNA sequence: TGTGCCAGCAGCTTAGAGTTGTACGCCGGGGAGCTGTTTTTT.

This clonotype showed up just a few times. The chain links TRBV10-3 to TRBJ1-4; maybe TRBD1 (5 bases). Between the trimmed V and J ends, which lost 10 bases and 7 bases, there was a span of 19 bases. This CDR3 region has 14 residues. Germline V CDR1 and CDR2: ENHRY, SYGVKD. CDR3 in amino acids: CATWWGPGTEKLFF. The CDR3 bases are TGTGCCACCTGGTGGGGACCAGGGACTGAAAAACTGTTTTTT.

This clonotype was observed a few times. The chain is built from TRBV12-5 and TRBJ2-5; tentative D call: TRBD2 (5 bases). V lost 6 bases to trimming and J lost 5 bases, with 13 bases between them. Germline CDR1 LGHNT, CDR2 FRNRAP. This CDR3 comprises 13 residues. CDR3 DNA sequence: TGTGCTAGTGGCCCCGACCGCGGGGAGACCCAGTACTTC. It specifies CASGPDRGETQYF.

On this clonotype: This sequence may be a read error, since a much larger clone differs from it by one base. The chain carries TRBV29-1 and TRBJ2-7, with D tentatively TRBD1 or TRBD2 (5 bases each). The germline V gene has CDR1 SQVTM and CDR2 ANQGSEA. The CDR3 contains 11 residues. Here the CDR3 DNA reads TGCAGCGTTCAGGGAGCCTACGGGCAGTACTTC. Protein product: CSVQGAYGQYF.

This CDR3 reads CASSLGGSGELFF. CDR3 DNA: TGTGCCAGCAGCTTAGGGGGTTCCGGGGAGCTGTTTTTT. This chain connects TRBV7-8 to TRBJ2-2; D unclear. The germline V gene has CDR1 SGHVS and CDR2 FQNEAQ. The germline V and J ends were trimmed by 1 base and 6 bases, with 6 bases remaining between them. The CDR3 spans 13 residues.

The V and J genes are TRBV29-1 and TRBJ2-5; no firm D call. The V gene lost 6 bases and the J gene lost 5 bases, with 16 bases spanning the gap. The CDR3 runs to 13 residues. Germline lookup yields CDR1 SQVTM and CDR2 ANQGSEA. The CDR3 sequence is CSVVLGRAETQYF. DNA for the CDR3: TGCAGCGTGGTCTTAGGCCGGGCGGAGACCCAGTACTTC.

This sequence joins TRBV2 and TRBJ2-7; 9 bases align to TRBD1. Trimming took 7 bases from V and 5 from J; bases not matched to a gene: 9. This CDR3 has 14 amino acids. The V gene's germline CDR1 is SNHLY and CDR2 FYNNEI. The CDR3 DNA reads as TGTGCCAGCATGGCCGGGACAGGGATTAACGAGCAGTACTTC. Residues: CASMAGTGINEQYF. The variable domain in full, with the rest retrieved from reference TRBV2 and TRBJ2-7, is EPEVTQTPSHQVTQMGQEVILRCVPISNHLYFYWYRQILGQKVEFLVSFYNNEISEKSEIFDDQFSVERPDGSNFTLKIRSTKLEDSAMYFCASMAGTGINEQYFGPGTRLTVT.

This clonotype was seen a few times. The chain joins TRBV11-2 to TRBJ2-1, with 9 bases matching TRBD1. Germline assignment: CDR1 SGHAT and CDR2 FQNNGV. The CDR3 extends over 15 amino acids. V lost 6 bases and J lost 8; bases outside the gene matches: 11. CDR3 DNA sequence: TGTGCCAGCAGACTCGGACAGGGGATCCGGTATGAGCAGTTCTTC. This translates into CASRLGQGIRYEQFF.

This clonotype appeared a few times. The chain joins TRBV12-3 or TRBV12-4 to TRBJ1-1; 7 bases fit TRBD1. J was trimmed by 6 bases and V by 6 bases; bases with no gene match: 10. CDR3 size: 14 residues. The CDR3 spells CASSSGHDRAEAFF. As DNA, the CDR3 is TGTGCCAGCAGCTCCGGGCACGACAGGGCTGAAGCTTTCTTT.

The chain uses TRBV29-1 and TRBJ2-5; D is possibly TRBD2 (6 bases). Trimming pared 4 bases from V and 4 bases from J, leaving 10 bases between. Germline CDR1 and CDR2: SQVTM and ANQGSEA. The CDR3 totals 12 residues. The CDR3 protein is CSVVISGETQYF. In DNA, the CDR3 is TGCAGCGTTGTAATTAGCGGAGAGACCCAGTACTTC.

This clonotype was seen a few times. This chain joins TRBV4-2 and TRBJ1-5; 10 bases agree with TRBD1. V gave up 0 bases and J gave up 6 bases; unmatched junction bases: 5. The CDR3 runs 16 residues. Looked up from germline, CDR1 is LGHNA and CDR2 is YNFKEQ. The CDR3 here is CASSQDETGGGQPQHF. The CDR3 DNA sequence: TGTGCCAGCAGCCAAGATGAGACAGGGGGCGGTCAGCCCCAGCATTTT.

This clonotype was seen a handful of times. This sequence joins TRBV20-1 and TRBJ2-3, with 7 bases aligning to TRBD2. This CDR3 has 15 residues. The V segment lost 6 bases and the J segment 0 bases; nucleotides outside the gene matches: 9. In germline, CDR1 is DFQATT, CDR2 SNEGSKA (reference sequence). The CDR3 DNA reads TGCAGTGCGCCGTCCCTAGCGGTTAGCACAGATACGCAGTATTTT. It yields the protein CSAPSLAVSTDTQYF.

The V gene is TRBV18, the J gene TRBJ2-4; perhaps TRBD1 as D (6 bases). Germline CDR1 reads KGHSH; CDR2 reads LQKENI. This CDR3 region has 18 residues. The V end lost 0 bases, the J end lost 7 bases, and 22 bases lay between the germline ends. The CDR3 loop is CASSPPGQVISFGNIQYF. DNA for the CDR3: TGTGCCAGCTCACCACCGGGACAAGTTATTAGCTTCGGGAACATTCAGTACTTC.

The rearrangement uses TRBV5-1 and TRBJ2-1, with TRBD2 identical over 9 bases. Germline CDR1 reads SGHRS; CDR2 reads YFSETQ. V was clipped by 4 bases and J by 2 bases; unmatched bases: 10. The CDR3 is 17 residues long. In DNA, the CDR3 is TGCGCCAGCAGCCCTCGGGTAGCGGGAGACCCCTACAATGAGCAGTTCTTC. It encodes CASSPRVAGDPYNEQFF.